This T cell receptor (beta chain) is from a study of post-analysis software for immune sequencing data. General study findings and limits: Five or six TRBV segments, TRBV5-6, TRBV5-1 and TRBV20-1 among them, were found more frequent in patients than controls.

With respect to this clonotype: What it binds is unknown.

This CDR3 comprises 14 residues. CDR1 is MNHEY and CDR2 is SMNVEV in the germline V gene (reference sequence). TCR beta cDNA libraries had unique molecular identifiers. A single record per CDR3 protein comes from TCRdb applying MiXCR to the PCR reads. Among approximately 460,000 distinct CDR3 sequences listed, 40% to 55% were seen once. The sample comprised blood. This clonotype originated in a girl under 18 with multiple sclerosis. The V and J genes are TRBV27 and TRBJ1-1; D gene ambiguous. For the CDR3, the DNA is TGTGTCACCTCCGCAGTTAGGGTTAGCACTGAAGCTTTCTTT. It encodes CVTSAVRVSTEAFF.